Here is one T cell receptor beta chain with its context. Its antigen is undetermined. The V gene end was trimmed by 5 bases and the J gene end by 4 bases; junction bases not matched to a gene: 4. Germline CDR1 is MDHEN and CDR2 is SYDVKM. This CDR3 is built from 14 residues. Expressed TCRB transcripts were sequenced because the isolated RNA had all been reverse transcribed beforehand. The method was immunoSEQ multiplex PCR; TCRdb's version includes in-frame clones alone and lacks a portion of them. The table records a few hundred thousand clones, about 15% of them present only once. These data are taken from a study of beta chain features in type 1 diabetes. The study, taken as a whole, reports: VDJ junctions from type 1 diabetes patients carried fewer insertions and larger deletions. In patients and controls equally, PCR might favor templates that are shorter. All four CD4+ subsets of Type 1 diabetes patients contained TCRB CDR3s that were moderately but significantly shorter.

Averaging approximately 120 mL, one heparinised blood draw came from each individual donor. The specimen sequenced was naive CD4+ T cells from blood. The TCR comes from a woman aged 18-29 years in good health. V is TRBV28 and J is TRBJ2-7, with 11 bases that match TRBD2. The CDR3 sequence: CASSDTSGSYEQYF. The DNA for the CDR3 is TGTGCCAGCAGTGACACTAGCGGGAGTTACGAGCAGTACTTC.